This note documents a single T cell receptor beta chain sequence. The data belong to a study of blood T cell repertoires in COVID-19. Study information: PBMCs, B-cell-depleted T cells, or T cells provided the cDNA or gDNA that made up the material.

Sequenced by immunoSEQ multiplex PCR; TCRdb stores in-frame clones only, minus some. The sample contains approximately 77,000 clones, 65% to 85% of which appear only once. Germline-derived CDR1 and CDR2 are LGHDT and YNNKEL (reference sequence). CDR3 length equals 14 residues. V trimming: 6 bases; J trimming: 5 bases; junction bases outside the gene matches: 8. Sequenced input: peripheral blood. V gene TRBV3-1 (or the pseudogene TRBV3-2) combines with J gene TRBJ2-7; 9 nucleotides agree with TRBD2. The origin of this receptor is a man aged 65-85 years with active or convalescent COVID-19. The CDR3 region has the DNA TGTGCCAGCAGTCCCGGGACTAGCCGACACGAGCAGTACTTC. Its translation is CASSPGTSRHEQYF.